This is a list of T cell receptor beta chains from one sample in a study of response to subunit inactivated influenza vaccine. From the RT-PCR reads, TCRdb called clonotypes with MiXCR, one entry per CDR3 protein. The sample consists of fewer than 600,000 distinct CDR3 sequences, 6% to 9% of them appearing once. The specimen was PBMCs from blood, collected less than 30 months after vaccination. Receptors originate from a man aged 45 to 75 who received an inactivated influenza vaccine. CDR3s include the opening cysteine and the closing phenylalanine or tryptophan. A D gene is named only where the DNA matches it firmly. Clone sizes are given selectively: once, few, many, or a class where the clone is expanded.

NA	NA	TRBJ2-2	TRBV10-3	CAISLSEETGELFF	TGTGCCATCAGTTTGAGCGAGGAAACCGGGGAGCTGTTTTTT
TRBD1	few	TRBJ2-7	TRBV11-2	CASSLSRATGGYEQYF	TGTGCCAGCAGCTTAAGCCGAGCGACAGGGGGCTACGAGCAGTACTTC
TRBD1	many	TRBJ2-7	TRBV7-9	CASSAGQGGEQYF	TGTGCCAGCAGCGCCGGACAGGGAGGCGAGCAGTACTTC
NA	few	TRBJ2-3	TRBV6-5	CASSYVQTDTQYF	TGTGCCAGCAGTTACGTTCAGACAGATACGCAGTATTTT
NA	NA	TRBJ2-3	TRBV20-1	CSARGVGGATDTQYF	TGCAGTGCTAGAGGTGTGGGAGGAGCCACAGATACGCAGTATTTT
NA	few	TRBJ2-7	TRBV2	CASSEALIYEQYF	TGTGCCAGCAGTGAAGCCCTGATCTACGAGCAGTACTTC
NA	many	TRBJ2-1	TRBV24-1	CATSDPLAYNEQFF	TGTGCCACCAGTGACCCACTAGCTTACAATGAGCAGTTCTTC
NA	many	TRBJ2-1	TRBV28	CASSPGRGRNEQFF	TGTGCCAGCAGTCCCGGGCGGGGGCGGAATGAGCAGTTCTTC
NA	NA	TRBJ1-2	TRBV6-2/TRBV6-3	CASSQGTSNYGYTF	TGTGCCAGCAGCCAAGGGACATCCAACTATGGCTACACCTTC
TRBD2	NA	TRBJ2-3	TRBV5-5	CASSSGTSGDDTQYF	TGTGCCAGCAGCTCCGGGACTAGCGGGGACGATACGCAGTATTTT
NA	NA	TRBJ1-1	TRBV4-3	CASSQETRWTEAFF	TGCGCCAGCAGCCAAGAAACCCGGTGGACTGAAGCTTTCTTT
NA	few	TRBJ1-2	TRBV28	CASSTVRRDVYGYTF	TGTGCCAGCAGTACCGTACGCAGGGATGTGTATGGCTACACCTTC
TRBD2	NA	TRBJ2-1	TRBV7-9	CASSFHPREREYNEQFF	TGTGCCAGCAGCTTTCACCCCCGCGAGCGGGAATACAATGAGCAGTTCTTC
NA	NA	TRBJ2-7	TRBV6-1	CASRDNPGTSYEQYF	TGTGCCAGCAGGGATAATCCCGGGACATCTTACGAGCAGTACTTC
TRBD2	many	TRBJ2-4	TRBV27	CATLPSGGVVSKNIQYF	TGTGCCACCCTCCCTAGCGGGGGGGTTGTCTCCAAAAACATTCAGTACTTC
NA	NA	TRBJ2-5	TRBV10-3	CAISDGVGETQYF	TGTGCCATCAGTGATGGGGTGGGAGAGACCCAGTACTTC
NA	NA	TRBJ1-1	TRBV5-1	CASSFGEYRVDTEAFF	TGCGCCAGCAGCTTCGGGGAGTACAGGGTAGACACTGAAGCTTTCTTT
NA	many	TRBJ2-5	TRBV5-6	CASSPWTAEETQYF	TGTGCCAGCAGCCCATGGACAGCCGAAGAGACCCAGTACTTC
TRBD2	few	TRBJ2-5	TRBV10-3	CAISESGGLGETQYF	TGTGCCATCAGTGAGTCGGGCGGACTAGGGGAGACCCAGTACTTC
NA	many	TRBJ2-3	TRBV12-3/TRBV12-4	CASRKRVGGLTDTQYF	TGTGCCAGCAGGAAGAGGGTTGGCGGACTCACAGATACGCAGTATTTT
NA	few	TRBJ1-5	TRBV3-1	CASSQAGLAQPQHF	TGTGCCAGCAGCCAAGCAGGGTTGGCTCAGCCCCAGCATTTT
NA	many	TRBJ1-5	TRBV24-1	CATDAGVNQPQHF	TGTGCCACCGACGCAGGGGTAAATCAGCCCCAGCATTTT
NA	many	TRBJ2-7	TRBV7-2	CASSLDLWLYEQYF	TGTGCCAGCAGCTTAGATCTGTGGCTCTACGAGCAGTACTTC
TRBD2	many	TRBJ2-1	TRBV11-3	CASSLEGSSGYSYNEQFF	TGTGCCAGCAGCTTAGAGGGGTCTAGCGGATACTCCTACAATGAGCAGTTCTTC
NA	NA	TRBJ2-3	TRBV19	CASIEGRTDTQYF	TGTGCCAGTATTGAGGGAAGGACAGATACGCAGTATTTT
NA	many	TRBJ2-2	TRBV7-2	CASSPGPARELFF	TGTGCCAGCAGCCCAGGACCGGCCCGGGAGCTGTTTTTT
TRBD1	many	TRBJ2-7	TRBV29-1	CSVEQGAYEQYF	TGCAGCGTTGAGCAGGGGGCCTACGAGCAGTACTTC
TRBD2	NA	TRBJ2-1	TRBV20-1	CSAPGLAGGYNEQFF	TGCAGTGCTCCCGGACTAGCGGGAGGATACAATGAGCAGTTCTTC
NA	NA	TRBJ2-3	TRBV20-1	CSASSTDTQYF	TGCAGTGCTAGTAGTACGGATACGCAGTATTTT
NA	few	TRBJ2-3	TRBV29-1	CSVEVDRDTQYF	TGCAGCGTTGAAGTTGACCGAGATACGCAGTATTTT
NA	many	TRBJ1-2	TRBV29-1	CSVDWGRSGYTF	TGCAGCGTTGACTGGGGTCGCAGTGGCTACACCTTC
NA	NA	TRBJ1-5	TRBV12-3/TRBV12-4	CASRRHGRGLLYSNQPQHF	TGTGCCAGCAGACGCCACGGCAGGGGCCTGCTTTATAGCAATCAGCCCCAGCATTTT
NA	many	TRBJ2-7	TRBV7-2	CASSPQYGRNEQYF	TGTGCCAGCAGCCCTCAGTACGGTCGGAACGAGCAGTACTTC
NA	few	TRBJ2-1	TRBV4-3	CASSQDWTDNYNEQFF	TGCGCCAGCAGCCAAGATTGGACTGACAACTACAATGAGCAGTTCTTC
NA	few	TRBJ2-2	TRBV11-3	CASSSDFTGELFF	TGTGCCAGCAGCAGTGATTTCACCGGGGAGCTGTTTTTT
NA	NA	TRBJ2-1	TRBV7-2	CASSSQWANEQFF	TGTGCCAGCAGCTCGCAATGGGCGAATGAGCAGTTCTTC
TRBD1	many	TRBJ1-4	TRBV12-3/TRBV12-4	CASSSGTGRNEKLFF	TGTGCCAGCAGTTCGGGGACAGGTCGTAATGAAAAACTGTTTTTT
TRBD1	few	TRBJ2-3	TRBV5-1	CASRIGQGTDTQYF	TGCGCCAGCAGGATTGGACAGGGCACAGATACGCAGTATTTT
NA	many	TRBJ2-7	TRBV7-9	CASSEGQLSYEQYF	TGTGCCAGCAGTGAAGGACAGCTATCCTACGAGCAGTACTTC
NA	many	TRBJ1-2	TRBV29-1	CSVRGDYGYTF	TGCAGCGTTAGAGGGGACTATGGCTACACCTTC
NA	NA	TRBJ2-2	TRBV7-7	CASSLGPHSGELFF	TGTGCCAGCAGCTTAGGACCCCACTCAGGGGAGCTGTTTTTT
TRBD2	many	TRBJ2-7	TRBV19	CASSRTSGTYEQYF	TGTGCCAGTAGTAGGACTAGCGGGACCTACGAGCAGTACTTC
TRBD1	few	TRBJ1-2	TRBV20-1	CSAKLRDRGYGYTF	TGCAGTGCTAAACTCCGGGACAGGGGATACGGCTACACCTTC
NA	many	TRBJ2-7	TRBV20-1	CSATGTAISYEQYF	TGCAGTGCTACCGGGACGGCAATTTCCTACGAGCAGTACTTC
NA	many	TRBJ2-2	TRBV3-1	CASSQPHTGELFF	TGTGCCAGCAGCCAACCCCACACCGGGGAGCTGTTTTTT
TRBD2	few	TRBJ2-7	TRBV12-3/TRBV12-4	CASSFGGTSGTYEQYF	TGTGCCAGCAGTTTCGGGGGAACTAGCGGAACCTACGAGCAGTACTTC
NA	many	TRBJ2-1	TRBV24-1	CATSEQGFSYNEQFF	TGTGCCACCAGTGAGCAGGGATTCTCCTACAATGAGCAGTTCTTC
TRBD1	few	TRBJ2-3	TRBV5-1	CASSWGQGSDTQYF	TGCGCCAGCAGCTGGGGACAGGGGTCAGATACGCAGTATTTT
TRBD1	few	TRBJ2-3	TRBV20-1	CSARDGTGGANTQYF	TGCAGTGCTAGAGATGGGACAGGGGGCGCAAATACGCAGTATTTT
NA	few	TRBJ1-3	TRBV5-1	CASRGNSGNTIYF	TGCGCCAGCAGGGGAAACTCTGGAAACACCATATATTTT
TRBD1	many	TRBJ1-1	TRBV5-1	CASSAGGTVTTEAFF	TGCGCCAGCAGCGCGGGCGGGACAGTTACTACTGAAGCTTTCTTT
NA	few	TRBJ2-7	TRBV3-1	CASSQDPTKTDEQYF	TGTGCCAGCAGCCAAGATCCGACAAAGACAGACGAGCAGTACTTC
NA	few	TRBJ1-4	TRBV2	CASSVVRAGNEKLFF	TGTGCCAGCAGTGTAGTGAGGGCGGGTAATGAAAAACTGTTTTTT
NA	NA	TRBJ2-7	TRBV7-2	CASSKGGAGTYEQYF	TGTGCCAGCAGCAAAGGGGGGGCAGGGACCTACGAGCAGTACTTC
TRBD1	many	TRBJ1-2	TRBV10-3	CATGTGLAVRNGYTF	TGTGCCACCGGGACAGGGCTCGCCGTTAGAAATGGCTACACCTTC